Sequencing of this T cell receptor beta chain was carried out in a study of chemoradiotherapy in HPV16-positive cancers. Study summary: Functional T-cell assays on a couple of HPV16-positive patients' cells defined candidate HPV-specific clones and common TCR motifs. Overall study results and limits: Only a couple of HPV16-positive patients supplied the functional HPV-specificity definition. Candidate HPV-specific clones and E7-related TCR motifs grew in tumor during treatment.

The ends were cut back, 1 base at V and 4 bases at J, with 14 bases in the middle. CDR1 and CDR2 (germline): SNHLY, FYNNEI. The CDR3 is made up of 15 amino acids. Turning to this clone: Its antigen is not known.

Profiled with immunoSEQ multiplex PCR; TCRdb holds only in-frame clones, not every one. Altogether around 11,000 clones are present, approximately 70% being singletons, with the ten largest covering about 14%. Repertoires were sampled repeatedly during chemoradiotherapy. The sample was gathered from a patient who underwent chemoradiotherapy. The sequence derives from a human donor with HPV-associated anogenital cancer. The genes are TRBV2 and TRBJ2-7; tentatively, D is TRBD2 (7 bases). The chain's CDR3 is CASSEDRGAWYEQYF. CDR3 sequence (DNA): TGTGCCAGCAGTGAAGACCGGGGGGCCTGGTACGAGCAGTACTTC. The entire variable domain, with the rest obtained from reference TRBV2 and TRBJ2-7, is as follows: EPEVTQTPSHQVTQMGQEVILRCVPISNHLYFYWYRQILGQKVEFLVSFYNNEISEKSEIFDDQFSVERPDGSNFTLKIRSTKLEDSAMYFCASSEDRGAWYEQYFGPGTRLTVT.